The present T cell receptor beta chain was sequenced within a study of spatial heterogeneity in lung cancer. Study details: Detected beta-chain sequences consistently exceeded alpha-chain sequences.

TCRdb analysed the 5' RACE reads with MiXCR anew, one entry per CDR3 protein. Here the sample spans more than 65,000 distinct CDR3 sequences, around 7.8% being singletons. Broader study findings: The appearance of ubiquitous expanded tumor TCRs in blood was greater at resection than follow-up.

This clonotype was found a few times. What it binds is not known. As to time point: sample taken at primary tumor resection. Patients with untreated early-stage non-small cell lung cancer, numbering more than 55, were the donors. Frozen PBMC, nontumor lung or tumor provided whole RNA, which was sequenced unsorted. V dropped 2 bases and J dropped 4 bases, with 8 bases sitting between them. Germline V gene sequence: CDR1 KGHDR, CDR2 SFDVKD. The CDR3 is 14 residues long. The chain uses TRBV24-1 and TRBJ1-5; D gene uncertain. This receptor was obtained from a male donor with early-stage non-small cell lung cancer. The specimen was PBMCs, collected at surgery. CDR3 nucleotide sequence: TGTGCCACCAGTGATTCCCTCCCTAATCAGCCCCAGCATTTT. Translating it yields CATSDSLPNQPQHF.